This T cell receptor (beta chain) is from a study of cytomegalovirus exposure and HLA in healthy donors. Looking at the study overall: T cells numbering 150 million to 200 million yielded 90 million to 140 million unique TCR beta sequences in an earlier analysis.

Findings of the study overall: Later analysis placed DRB1 highest and HLA-C lowest in TCR association rates, which differed by HLA locus. Later genetic work tied a missense DCLRE1C variant to beta-chain V and J trimming.

The PCR employed 60 Vbeta primers together with 13 Jbeta primers. Under the authors' procedure: An analysis that came later counted some 80 million unique TCR beta chains, 10 million to 12 million shared. Clones were read by immunoSEQ multiplex PCR, and TCRdb kept only the in-frame ones, dropping some. V and J calls and clone size are as listed in that table; D and trimming were resolved from the DNA. The ten top clones account for less than 2%, within a sample of over 35,000 clones. As concerns this clone: Its antigen is unknown. One junction end does not reproduce the germline sequence, and a read error may be involved.

This CDR3 spans 15 amino acids. Looked up from germline, CDR1 is LNHNV and CDR2 is YYDKDF (reference sequence). The chain joins TRBV15 to TRBJ2-2, with 7 bases fitting TRBD2. The receptor comes from a woman aged 25-40 years in good health and CMV-seronegative. Sequenced input: PBMCs. CDR3 nucleotide sequence: TGTGCCACCGCGGGGGATCGGGCGAACGCCGGGGAGCTGTTTTTT. The encoded protein is CATAGDRANAGELFF.